Shown below are 9 T cell receptor beta chains from a single sample sequenced in a study of post-analysis software for immune sequencing data. Study-level results: Patients used a handful of TRBV segments, including TRBV5-6, TRBV5-1 and TRBV20-1, more often than controls.

TCR beta cDNA libraries included unique molecular identifiers. Via MiXCR, TCRdb re-called the PCR reads, giving one row per CDR3 protein. This sample has some 370,000 distinct CDR3 sequences, with less than 40% found just once. The antigens of these receptors remain unknown. Sequenced input: blood. The receptors shown here come from a girl aged 10 to 17 with multiple sclerosis.

V and J are TRBV15 and TRBJ2-3; possibly TRBD1 for D (6 bases). The germline V gene has CDR1 LNHNV and CDR2 YYDKDF (reference sequence). The CDR3 contains 19 residues. Deletions cut 1 base from V and 4 bases from J, with 24 bases between. The CDR3 nucleotides read TGTGCCACCAGCAGAGCGGGCACAGGGATTATGGAAATAGCAGATACGCAGTATTTT. This encodes CATSRAGTGIMEIADTQYF.

This clonotype was recorded a few times. The chain couples TRBV29-1 to TRBJ2-1; tentatively, D is TRBD2 (6 bases). V lost 3 bases and J lost 0, with 15 bases in between. The CDR3 has 16 amino acids. Germline lookup yields CDR1 SQVTM and CDR2 ANQGSEA. The CDR3: CSVEAGGALSYNEQFF. In nucleotides, the CDR3 is TGCAGCGTTGAGGCTGGCGGGGCCCTCTCCTACAATGAGCAGTTCTTC.

The V gene is TRBV12-3 or TRBV12-4, the J gene TRBJ1-6; D gene uncertain. Trimming stripped 6 bases from V and 4 bases from J, with 13 bases between. The CDR3 contains 15 residues. The CDR3 spells CASSPWSLYNSPLHF. The CDR3 DNA follows: TGTGCCAGCAGCCCTTGGTCCCTTTATAATTCACCCCTCCACTTT.

This clonotype was counted only a few times. The rearrangement links TRBV7-3 to TRBJ2-3; 9 bases are a match to TRBD2. The V gene's germline CDR1 is SGHTA and CDR2 FQGTGA. J lost 0 bases, V lost 0 bases, and 13 bases had no gene match. The CDR3 is made up of 20 amino acids. CDR3 residues: CASSLTPPGGLAGSTDTQYF. CDR3 bases: TGTGCCAGCAGCTTAACACCTCCGGGGGGTCTAGCGGGGAGCACAGATACGCAGTATTTT.

This clonotype was seen ten or more times. The chain couples TRBV7-2 to TRBJ2-7; 8 nucleotides match TRBD2. V shed 4 bases and J 2 bases; nucleotides not matched to a gene: 4. Per the germline V gene, CDR1 is SGHTA and CDR2 is FQGNSA. The CDR3 runs 14 residues. CDR3 nucleotide sequence: TGTGCCAGCAGCTCCCCGCGGGGGGCCTACGAGCAGTACTTC. Translated, it gives CASSSPRGAYEQYF.

This clonotype occurred a few times. The J gene is TRBJ2-3, the V gene TRBV7-2, with D possibly TRBD1 on 5 matching bases. The CDR3 has 15 residues. The germline V and J ends were trimmed by 5 bases and 2 bases, with 14 bases remaining between them. Germline V gene lookup returns CDR1 SGHTA and CDR2 FQGNSA. CDR3 sequence: CASSLKAGATDTQYF. CDR3 nucleotides: TGTGCCAGCAGCCTCAAGGCTGGGGCCACAGATACGCAGTATTTT.

This clonotype was seen a handful of times. This chain joins TRBV7-3 and TRBJ2-1; 7 bases are shared with TRBD2. CDR3 length equals 15 residues. Trimming at V came to 4 bases and at J to 1 base, leaving 4 bases not matched to a gene. Germline V CDR1 and CDR2: SGHTA, FQGTGA. The CDR3, as DNA: TGTGCCAGCAGCTCCCTCGGGGGGTCCTACAATGAGCAGTTCTTC. As protein: CASSSLGGSYNEQFF.

This clonotype has just a few counts. The chain links TRBV7-2 to TRBJ2-5; 8 bases map to TRBD1. Germline V gives CDR1 SGHTA, CDR2 FQGNSA. J lost 13 bases, V lost 1 base, and 8 bases had no gene match. CDR3 size: 13 residues. DNA for the CDR3: TGTGCCAGCAGCTTAGGGCCAGGGGGCGTATTGTACTTC. It codes for CASSLGPGGVLYF.

In nucleotides, the CDR3 is TGCAGTGCCGAGAGCTATACCACCACAGATACGCAGTATTTT. Its translation: CSAESYTTTDTQYF. The gene calls are TRBV20-1 and TRBJ2-3; D is unclear. Looked up from germline, CDR1 is DFQATT and CDR2 is SNEGSKA (reference sequence). This CDR3 region has 14 residues. V was cut by 6 bases and J by 2 bases, with 15 bases left in between.